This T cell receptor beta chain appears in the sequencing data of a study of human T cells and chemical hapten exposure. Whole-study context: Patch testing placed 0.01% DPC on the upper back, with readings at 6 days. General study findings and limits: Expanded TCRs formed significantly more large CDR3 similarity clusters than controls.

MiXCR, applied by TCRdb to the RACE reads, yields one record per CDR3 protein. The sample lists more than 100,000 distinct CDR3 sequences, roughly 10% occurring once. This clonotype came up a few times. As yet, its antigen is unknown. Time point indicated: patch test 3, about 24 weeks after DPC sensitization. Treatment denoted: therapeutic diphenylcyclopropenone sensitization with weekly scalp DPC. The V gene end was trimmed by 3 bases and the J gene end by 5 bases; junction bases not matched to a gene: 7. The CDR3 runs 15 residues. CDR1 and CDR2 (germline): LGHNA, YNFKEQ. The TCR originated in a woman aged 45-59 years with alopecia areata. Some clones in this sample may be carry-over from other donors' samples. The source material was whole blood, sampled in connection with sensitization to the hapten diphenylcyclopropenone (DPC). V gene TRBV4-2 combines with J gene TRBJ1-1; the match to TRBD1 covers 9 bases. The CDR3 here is CASSQLTGGETEAFF. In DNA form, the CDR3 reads TGTGCCAGCAGCCAGCTGACAGGGGGAGAGACTGAAGCTTTCTTT.